This T cell receptor (beta chain) emerged from a study of blood T cell repertoires in COVID-19. Across the study: Spain, Italy and the United States supplied samples that represented acute and convalescent COVID-19. PBMCs, B-cell-depleted T cells, or T cells provided the cDNA or gDNA that made up the material.

In the original workflow: The authors estimated nucleated cell counts from reference gene primer amplification. Repertoires were generated with immunoSEQ multiplex PCR, while TCRdb's copy carries only in-frame clones and drops some. Clonal size and the V and J genes are those of that table, whereas D and trimming came from the DNA. Of over 150,000 clones in the sample, less than 95% were seen once. The CDR3 loop spans 11 amino acids. CDR1 is DFQATT and CDR2 is SNEGSKA in the germline V gene (reference sequence). Between the trimmed V and J ends, which lost 6 bases and 6 bases, there was a span of 11 bases.

This rearrangement joins TRBV20-1 to TRBJ1-1; D remains unclear. Input material: peripheral blood. This TCR derives from a man between 45 and 60 years old with acute or convalescent COVID-19. The CDR3 DNA is TGCAGTGCCCCTTGGCGGGCTGAAGCTTTCTTT. As protein: CSAPWRAEAFF.